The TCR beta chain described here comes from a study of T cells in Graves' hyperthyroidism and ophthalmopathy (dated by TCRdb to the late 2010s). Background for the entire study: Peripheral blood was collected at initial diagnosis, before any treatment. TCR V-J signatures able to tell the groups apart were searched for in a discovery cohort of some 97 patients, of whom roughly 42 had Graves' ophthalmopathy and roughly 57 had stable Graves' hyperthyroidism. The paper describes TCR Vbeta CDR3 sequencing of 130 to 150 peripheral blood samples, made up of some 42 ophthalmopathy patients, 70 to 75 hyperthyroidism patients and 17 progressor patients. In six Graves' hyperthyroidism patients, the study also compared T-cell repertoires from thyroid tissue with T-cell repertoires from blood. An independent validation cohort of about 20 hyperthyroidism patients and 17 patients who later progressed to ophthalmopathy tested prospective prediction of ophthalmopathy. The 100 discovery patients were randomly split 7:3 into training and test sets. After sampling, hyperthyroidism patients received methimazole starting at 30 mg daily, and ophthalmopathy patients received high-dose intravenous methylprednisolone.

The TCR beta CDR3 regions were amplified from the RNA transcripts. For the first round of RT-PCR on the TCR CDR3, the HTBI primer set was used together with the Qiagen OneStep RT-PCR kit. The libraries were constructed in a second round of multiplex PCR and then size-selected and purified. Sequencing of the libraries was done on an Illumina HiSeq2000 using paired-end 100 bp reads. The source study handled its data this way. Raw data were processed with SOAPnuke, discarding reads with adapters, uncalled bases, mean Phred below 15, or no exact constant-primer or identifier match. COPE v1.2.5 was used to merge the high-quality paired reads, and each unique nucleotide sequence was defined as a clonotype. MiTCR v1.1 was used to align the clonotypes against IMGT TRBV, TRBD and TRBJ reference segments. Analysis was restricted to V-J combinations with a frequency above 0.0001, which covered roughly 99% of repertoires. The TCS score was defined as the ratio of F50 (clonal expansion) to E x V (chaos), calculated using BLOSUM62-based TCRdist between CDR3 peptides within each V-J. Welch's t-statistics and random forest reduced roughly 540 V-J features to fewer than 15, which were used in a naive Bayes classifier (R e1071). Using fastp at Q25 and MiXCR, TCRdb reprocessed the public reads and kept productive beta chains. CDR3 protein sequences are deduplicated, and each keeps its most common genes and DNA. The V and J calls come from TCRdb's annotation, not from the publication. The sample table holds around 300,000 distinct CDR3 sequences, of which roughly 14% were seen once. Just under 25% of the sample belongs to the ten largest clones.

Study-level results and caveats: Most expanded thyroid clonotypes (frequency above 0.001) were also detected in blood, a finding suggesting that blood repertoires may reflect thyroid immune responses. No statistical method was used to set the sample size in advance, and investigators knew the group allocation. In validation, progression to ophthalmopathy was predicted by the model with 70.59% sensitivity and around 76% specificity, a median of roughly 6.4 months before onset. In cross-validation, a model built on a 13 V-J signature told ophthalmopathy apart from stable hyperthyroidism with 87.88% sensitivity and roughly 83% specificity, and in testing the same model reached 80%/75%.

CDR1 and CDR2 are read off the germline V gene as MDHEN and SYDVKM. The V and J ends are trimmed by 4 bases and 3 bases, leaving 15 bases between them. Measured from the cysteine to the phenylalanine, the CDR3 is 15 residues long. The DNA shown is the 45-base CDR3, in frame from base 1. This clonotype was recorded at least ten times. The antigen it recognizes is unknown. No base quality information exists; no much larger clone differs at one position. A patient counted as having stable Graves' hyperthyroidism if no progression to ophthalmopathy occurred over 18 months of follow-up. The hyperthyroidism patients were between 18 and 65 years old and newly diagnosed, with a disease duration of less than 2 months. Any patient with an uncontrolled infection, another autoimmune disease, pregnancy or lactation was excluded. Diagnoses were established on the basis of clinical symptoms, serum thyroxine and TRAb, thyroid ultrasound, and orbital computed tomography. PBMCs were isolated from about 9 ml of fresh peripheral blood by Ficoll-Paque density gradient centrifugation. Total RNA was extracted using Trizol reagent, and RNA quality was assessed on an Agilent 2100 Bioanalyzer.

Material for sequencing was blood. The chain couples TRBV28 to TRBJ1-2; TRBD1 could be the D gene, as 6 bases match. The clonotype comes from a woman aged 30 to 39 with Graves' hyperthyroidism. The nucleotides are TGTGCCAGCAGTTCCTCCACAGGGCCTGACTATGGCTACACCTTC. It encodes CASSSSTGPDYGYTF.